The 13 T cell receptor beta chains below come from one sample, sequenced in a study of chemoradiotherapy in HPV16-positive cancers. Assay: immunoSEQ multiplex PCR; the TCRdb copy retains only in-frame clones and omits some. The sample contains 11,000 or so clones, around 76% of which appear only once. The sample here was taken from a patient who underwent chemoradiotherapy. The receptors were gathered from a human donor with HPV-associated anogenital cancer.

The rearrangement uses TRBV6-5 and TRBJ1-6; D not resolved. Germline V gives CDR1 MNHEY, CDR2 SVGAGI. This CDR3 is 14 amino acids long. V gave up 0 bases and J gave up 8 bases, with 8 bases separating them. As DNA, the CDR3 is TGTGCCAGCAGTTACTCACCGTATGATTCACCCCTCCACTTT. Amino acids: CASSYSPYDSPLHF.

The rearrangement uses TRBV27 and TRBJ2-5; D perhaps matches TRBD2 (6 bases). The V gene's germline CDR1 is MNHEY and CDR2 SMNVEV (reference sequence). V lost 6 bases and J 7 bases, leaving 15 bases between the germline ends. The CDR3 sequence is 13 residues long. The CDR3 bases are TGTGCCAGCAGCTCTGGAGGGTGGGGGACCCAGTACTTC. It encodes CASSSGGWGTQYF.

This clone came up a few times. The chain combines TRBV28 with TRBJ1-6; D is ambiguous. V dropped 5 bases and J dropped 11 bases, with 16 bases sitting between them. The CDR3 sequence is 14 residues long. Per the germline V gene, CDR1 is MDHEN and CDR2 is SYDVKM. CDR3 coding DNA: TGTGCCAGCAGTCTTTTTGGACGGGAGCCACCCCTCCACTTT. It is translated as CASSLFGREPPLHF.

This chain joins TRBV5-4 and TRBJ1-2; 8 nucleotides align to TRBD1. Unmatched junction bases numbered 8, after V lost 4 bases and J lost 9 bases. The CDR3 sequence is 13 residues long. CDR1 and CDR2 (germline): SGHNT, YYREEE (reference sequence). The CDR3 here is CASSLIYRGSYTF. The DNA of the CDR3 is TGTGCCAGCAGCCTAATTTACAGGGGGAGCTACACCTTC.

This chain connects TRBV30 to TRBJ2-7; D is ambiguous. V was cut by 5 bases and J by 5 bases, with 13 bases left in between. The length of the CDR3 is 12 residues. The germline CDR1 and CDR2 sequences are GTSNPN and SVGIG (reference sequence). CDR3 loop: CAWASNWNEQYF. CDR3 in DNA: TGTGCCTGGGCCTCCAACTGGAACGAGCAGTACTTC.

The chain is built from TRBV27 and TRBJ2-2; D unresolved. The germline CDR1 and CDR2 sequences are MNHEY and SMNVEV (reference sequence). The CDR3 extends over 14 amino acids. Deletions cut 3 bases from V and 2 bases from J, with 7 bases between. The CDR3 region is CASSLGSNTGELFF. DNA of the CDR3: TGTGCCAGCAGTTTGGGCAGTAACACCGGGGAGCTGTTTTTT.

The DNA of the CDR3 is TGTGCCAGCAGCTTTGGAACTAGCGTTCCGTCTGAGCAGTTCTTC. The encoded protein is CASSFGTSVPSEQFF. The chain links TRBV11-2 to TRBJ2-1, with 7 bases matching TRBD2. CDR3 size: 15 residues. Germline V gene sequence: CDR1 SGHAT, CDR2 FQNNGV. V lost 3 bases and J lost 9; bases outside the gene matches: 11.

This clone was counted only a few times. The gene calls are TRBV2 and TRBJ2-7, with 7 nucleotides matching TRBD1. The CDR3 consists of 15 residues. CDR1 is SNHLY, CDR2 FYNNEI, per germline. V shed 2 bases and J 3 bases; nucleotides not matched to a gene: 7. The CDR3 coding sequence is TGTGCCAGCAGTGAATCGGCAGGGGGTTTCTACGAGCAGTACTTC. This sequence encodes CASSESAGGFYEQYF. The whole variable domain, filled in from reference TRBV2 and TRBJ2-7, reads EPEVTQTPSHQVTQMGQEVILRCVPISNHLYFYWYRQILGQKVEFLVSFYNNEISEKSEIFDDQFSVERPDGSNFTLKIRSTKLEDSAMYFCASSESAGGFYEQYFGPGTRLTVT.

The CDR3 sequence is CASTPAKDYNEQFF. The DNA of the CDR3 is TGTGCCAGCACCCCAGCTAAGGACTACAATGAGCAGTTCTTC. V is TRBV28 and J is TRBJ2-1; D unclear. Deletions cut 7 bases from V and 3 bases from J, with 13 bases between. Per the germline V gene, CDR1 is MDHEN and CDR2 is SYDVKM. This CDR3 comprises 14 residues.

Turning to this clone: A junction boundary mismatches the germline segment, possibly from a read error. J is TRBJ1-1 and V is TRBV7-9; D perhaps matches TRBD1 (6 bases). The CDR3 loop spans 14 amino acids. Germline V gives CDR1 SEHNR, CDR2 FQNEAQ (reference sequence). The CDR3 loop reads CASTLRGADTEAFF. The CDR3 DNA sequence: TGTGCCAGCACCTTAAGGGGGGCCGACACTGAAGCTTTCTTT.

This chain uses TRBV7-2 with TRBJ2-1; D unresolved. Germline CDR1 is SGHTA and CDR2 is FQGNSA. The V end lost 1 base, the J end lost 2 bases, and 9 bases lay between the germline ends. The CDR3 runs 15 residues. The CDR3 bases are TGTGCCAGCAGCTTAGGACGGCAGGCCTACAATGAGCAGTTCTTC. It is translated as CASSLGRQAYNEQFF.

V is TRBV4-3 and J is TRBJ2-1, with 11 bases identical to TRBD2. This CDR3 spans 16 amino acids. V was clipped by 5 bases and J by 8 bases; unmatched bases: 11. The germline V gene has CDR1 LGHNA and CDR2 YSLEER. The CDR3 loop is CASSKTSGAAIDEQFF. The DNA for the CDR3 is TGCGCCAGCAGCAAGACTAGCGGGGCCGCTATCGATGAGCAGTTCTTC.

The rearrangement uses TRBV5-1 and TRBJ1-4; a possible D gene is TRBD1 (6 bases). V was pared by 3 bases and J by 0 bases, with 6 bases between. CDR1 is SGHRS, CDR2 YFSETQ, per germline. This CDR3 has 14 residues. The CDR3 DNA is TGCGCCAGCAGCTGGACAGCAACTAATGAAAAACTGTTTTTT. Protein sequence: CASSWTATNEKLFF.